This TCR beta chain was captured by sequencing in a study of vaccination and CD4 T cells after COVID-19. As for time point: late sampling 161 to 241 days after vaccination in three convalescent patients. Treatment specified: roughly 11-day PBMC culture with coronavirus spike peptide pools or control peptides (ViraFEST assay). The germline V gene has CDR1 DFQATT and CDR2 SNEGSKA (reference sequence). V lost 3 bases to trimming and J lost 2 bases, with 8 bases between them. CDR3 length equals 13 residues. The Oncomine TCR Beta short-read assay was what sequenced the DNA obtained from cultured CD4+ T cells. TCRdb redid the calling of the PCR reads with MiXCR, one entry per CDR3 protein. The sample has over 20,000 distinct CDR3 sequences, about a third seen once; the top ten hold roughly 9%. On this clonotype: Its antigen is not known.

The starting material was CD4+ T cells from blood, cultured in vitro, obtained about 7 months after SARS-CoV-2 vaccination. The V and J genes are TRBV20-1 and TRBJ2-1, with D perhaps TRBD1 (6 bases). The receptor was derived from a human donor who had recovered from COVID-19. The CDR3 DNA follows: TGCAGTGCTAGCGGACAGACCTACAATGAGCAGTTCTTC. It yields the protein CSASGQTYNEQFF.